This entry lists 2 T cell receptor beta chains sequenced from one sample in a study of blood T cell repertoires in COVID-19. The table came from immunoSEQ multiplex PCR; TCRdb's copy has only in-frame clones and leaves some out. The sample carries 250,000 to 300,000 clones, 75% to 95% recorded once. Sequencing was performed on PBMCs or T cells enriched from blood (not recorded which). These receptors were obtained from a woman aged 25 to 39 who had recovered from COVID-19.

This clone came up once. This chain connects TRBV2 to TRBJ1-2; a weak D match, TRBD1 (5 bases). Germline CDR1 SNHLY, CDR2 FYNNEI. The V and J ends lost 5 bases and 6 bases respectively, with 16 bases between them. The CDR3 consists of 14 residues. CDR3 amino acids: CASSMTVVANGYTF. CDR3 sequence (DNA): TGTGCCAGCAGTATGACAGTGGTTGCGAATGGCTACACCTTC.

The chain employs TRBV28 and TRBJ2-7; 9 bases map to TRBD1. CDR1 and CDR2 (germline): MDHEN, SYDVKM. V shed 7 bases, J shed 6 bases, and the junction held 16 bases outside the gene matches. The CDR3 is 16 amino acids. CDR3 sequence: CASTPLDRDREFEQYF. The DNA for the CDR3 is TGTGCCAGCACCCCCCTCGACCGGGACAGGGAATTCGAGCAGTACTTC.